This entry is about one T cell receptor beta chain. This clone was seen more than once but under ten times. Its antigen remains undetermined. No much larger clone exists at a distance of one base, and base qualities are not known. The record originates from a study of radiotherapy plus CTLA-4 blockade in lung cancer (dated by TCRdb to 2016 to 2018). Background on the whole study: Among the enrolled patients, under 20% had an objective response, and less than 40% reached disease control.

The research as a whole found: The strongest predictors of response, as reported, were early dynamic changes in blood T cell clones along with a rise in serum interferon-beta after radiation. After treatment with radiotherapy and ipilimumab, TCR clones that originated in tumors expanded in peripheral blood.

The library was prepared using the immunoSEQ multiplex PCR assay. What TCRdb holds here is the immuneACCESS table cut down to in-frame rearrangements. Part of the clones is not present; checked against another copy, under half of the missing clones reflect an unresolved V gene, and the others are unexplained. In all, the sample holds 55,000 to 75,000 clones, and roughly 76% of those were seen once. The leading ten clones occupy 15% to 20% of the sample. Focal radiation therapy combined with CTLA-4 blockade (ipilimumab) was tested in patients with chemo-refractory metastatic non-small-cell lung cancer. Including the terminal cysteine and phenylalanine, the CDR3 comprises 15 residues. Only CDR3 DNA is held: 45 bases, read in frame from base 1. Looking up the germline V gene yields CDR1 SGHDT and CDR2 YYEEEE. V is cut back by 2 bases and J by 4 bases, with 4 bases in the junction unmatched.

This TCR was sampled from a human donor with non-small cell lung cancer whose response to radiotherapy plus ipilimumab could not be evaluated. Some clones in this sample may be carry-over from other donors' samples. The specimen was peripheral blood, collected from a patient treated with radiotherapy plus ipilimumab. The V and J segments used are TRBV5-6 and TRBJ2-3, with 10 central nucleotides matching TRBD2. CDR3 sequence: CASSFRSGGADTQYF. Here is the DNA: TGTGCCAGCAGCTTTAGGAGCGGGGGGGCAGATACGCAGTATTTT.